The 19 T cell receptor beta chains presented below share a single source sample, sequenced in a study of T-cell memory formation after mild COVID-19. TCRdb reprocessed the 5' RACE reads via MiXCR and lists one record per CDR3 protein. Of 120,000 to 150,000 distinct CDR3 sequences detected, 15% to 20% appear once; the ten largest clones hold 2% to 2.5%. The sequencing input was PBMCs or a T cell subset sorted from them (not recorded which). These receptors all come from an adult woman who had mild COVID-19 (a few samples of this study predate the infection). Cell type and time point are not known.

In its sample, this clonotype was seen a few times. V gene TRBV7-2 combines with J gene TRBJ2-5; D might be TRBD1 (6 bases). Looked up from germline, CDR1 is SGHTA and CDR2 is FQGNSA. Trimming took off 3 bases at V and 2 bases at J, with 7 bases between the two ends. CDR3 length equals 13 residues. The CDR3 reads CASSFGQQETQYF. The CDR3 nucleotides are TGTGCCAGCAGCTTCGGACAGCAAGAGACCCAGTACTTC.

The rearrangement joins TRBV29-1 to TRBJ1-3, with no clear D. Trimming left V 3 bases short and J 7 bases short, with 13 bases between. Germline V CDR1 and CDR2: SQVTM, ANQGSEA. The CDR3 spans 13 residues. CDR3 bases: TGCAGCGTTGATTACCTTTCCGGGAACACCATATATTTT. Translation: CSVDYLSGNTIYF.

This sequence joins TRBV5-1 and TRBJ2-7, with 7 bases identical to TRBD2. The ends lost 0 bases at V and 5 bases at J; junction bases unmatched: 11. The CDR3 spans 16 residues. Germline V gene data show CDR1 as SGHRS and CDR2 as YFSETQ. The CDR3 here is CASSLAGRHDVDEQYF. CDR3 nucleotide sequence: TGCGCCAGCAGCTTGGCCGGGAGGCATGATGTCGACGAGCAGTACTTC. Full variable domain (rest looked up from reference TRBV5-1 and TRBJ2-7): KAGVTQTPRYLIKTRGQQVTLSCSPISGHRSVSWYQQTPGQGLQFLFEYFSETQRNKGNFPGRFSGRQFSNSRSEMNVSTLELGDSALYLCASSLAGRHDVDEQYFGPGTRLTVT.

This clonotype has ten or more counts. The V gene is TRBV20-1, the J gene TRBJ2-3, with 8 bases identical to TRBD2. V was clipped by 0 bases and J by 4 bases; unmatched bases: 9. The length of the CDR3 is 16 residues. Per germline, CDR1 DFQATT and CDR2 SNEGSKA (reference sequence). The CDR3 DNA sequence: TGCAGTGCTAGAGATCCAGCGGGGGCGGATTCAGATACGCAGTATTTT. Translation: CSARDPAGADSDTQYF.

This clonotype was seen more than once but under ten times. The rearrangement links TRBV30 to TRBJ2-7; weak D call: TRBD1 (6 bases). In germline, CDR1 is GTSNPN, CDR2 SVGIG (reference sequence). The CDR3 extends over 14 amino acids. V was clipped by 0 bases and J by 2 bases, with 11 bases between them. The CDR3 DNA follows: TGTGCCTGGAGTGTACGAGGACAGCCCTACGAGCAGTACTTC. It is translated as CAWSVRGQPYEQYF.

The chain carries TRBV7-9 and TRBJ2-1; D is possibly TRBD2 (5 bases). The V end lost 3 bases, the J end lost 4 bases, and 10 bases lay between the germline ends. Germline V gene sequence: CDR1 SEHNR, CDR2 FQNEAQ (reference sequence). This CDR3 region has 14 residues. The CDR3 is CASSLWTGYNEQFF. Here the CDR3 DNA reads TGTGCCAGCAGCTTGTGGACTGGGTACAATGAGCAGTTCTTC.

The CDR3 sequence: CASSLYPQETQYF. In DNA, the CDR3 is TGTGCCAGCAGCTTGTACCCTCAAGAGACCCAGTACTTC. The rearrangement joins TRBV5-6 to TRBJ2-5; D is unclear. The length of the CDR3 is 13 residues. V lost 1 base, J lost 2 bases, and 6 bases lay in between. Germline V gene data show CDR1 as SGHDT and CDR2 as YYEEEE.

The V call is TRBV7-2, the J call TRBJ2-1; D is uncertain. CDR1 is SGHTA and CDR2 is FQGNSA in the germline V gene. This CDR3 comprises 14 residues. V was clipped by 7 bases and J by 0 bases, with 10 bases between them. The CDR3 protein is CASTVDNSYNEQFF. The CDR3 DNA follows: TGTGCCAGCACCGTAGACAACTCCTACAATGAGCAGTTCTTC.

This chain uses TRBV7-2 with TRBJ1-5, with 8 bases aligning to TRBD1. Per germline, CDR1 SGHTA and CDR2 FQGNSA. The CDR3 has 16 residues. Trimming cost V 1 base and J 7 bases; bases outside gene matches: 9. The CDR3 nucleotides read TGTGCCAGCAGCTTAGTCGGGACAGGCGATTTACAGCCCCAGCATTTT. This translates into CASSLVGTGDLQPQHF.

To note about this clonotype: Its ends do not fully match the called genes, so a read error is possible. The chain carries TRBV20-1 and TRBJ2-3, with 9 bases fitting TRBD2. The CDR3 runs 14 residues. Germline V gene lookup returns CDR1 DFQATT and CDR2 SNEGSKA (reference sequence). CDR3 nucleotide sequence: TGCAGTGCTAGGGGAGGGACTAGCAAAGATACGCAGTATTTT. Residues: CSARGGTSKDTQYF.

This clonotype showed up just a few times. The CDR3 loop is CASSFTGTSGTGELFF. CDR3 in DNA: TGTGCCAGCAGCTTCACCGGGACTAGTGGCACCGGGGAGCTGTTTTTT. J is TRBJ2-2 and V is TRBV7-3, with TRBD2 matching 8 bases. This CDR3 comprises 16 residues. V was clipped by 3 bases and J by 4 bases; unmatched bases: 7. Germline CDR1 SGHTA, CDR2 FQGTGA.

This chain joins TRBV18 and TRBJ1-2, with 7 nucleotides matching TRBD1. This CDR3 has 16 amino acids. J lost 1 base, V lost 2 bases, and 7 bases had no gene match. From germline, CDR1 is KGHSH and CDR2 LQKENI. CDR3 DNA: TGTGCCAGCTCACCATCGCGACAGGGCGGTAACTATGGCTACACCTTC. Translation gives CASSPSRQGGNYGYTF.

V is TRBV5-1 and J is TRBJ2-7; TRBD2 matches 11 bases. CDR3 size: 15 residues. Trimming removed 2 bases from V and 4 bases from J; junction bases left unmatched: 5. CDR1 and CDR2 from the germline V gene are SGHRS and YFSETQ. CDR3 amino acids: CASSLTPSGRYEQYF. In DNA, the CDR3 is TGCGCCAGCAGCTTAACACCTAGCGGGAGGTACGAGCAGTACTTC. Using reference TRBV5-1 and TRBJ2-7 for the parts outside the CDR3, the full variable domain is KAGVTQTPRYLIKTRGQQVTLSCSPISGHRSVSWYQQTPGQGLQFLFEYFSETQRNKGNFPGRFSGRQFSNSRSEMNVSTLELGDSALYLCASSLTPSGRYEQYFGPGTRLTVT.

The chain is built from TRBV19 and TRBJ2-1; 10 nucleotides line up with TRBD2. With 0 bases clipped from V and 8 bases from J, the junction kept 13 bases outside the gene matches. CDR1 and CDR2 from the germline V gene are LNHDA and SQIVND (reference sequence). The CDR3 loop spans 18 amino acids. CDR3 bases: TGTGCCAGTAGTATAGATTTAGCGGGGGGACCCCGAGCGGATGAGCAGTTCTTC. It translates to CASSIDLAGGPRADEQFF.

The J gene is TRBJ2-7, the V gene TRBV9, with TRBD1 as a possible D gene (8 bases). The V end lost 2 bases, the J end lost 1 base, and 16 bases lay between the germline ends. CDR3 length: 16 amino acids. Germline lookup yields CDR1 SGDLS and CDR2 YYNGEE. The CDR3, as DNA: TGTGCCAGCAGCGTTTCGGACAGGGAGGGTTCCTACGAGCAGTACTTC. The encoded protein is CASSVSDREGSYEQYF.

In this sample, this clonotype turned up a few times. V gene TRBV5-1 combines with J gene TRBJ2-3, with D unresolved. The germline V and J ends were trimmed by 7 bases and 2 bases, with 14 bases remaining between them. The length of the CDR3 is 14 residues. CDR1 SGHRS and CDR2 YFSETQ come from the germline V gene. The CDR3 is CASCVARSTDTQYF. CDR3 DNA sequence: TGCGCCAGCTGTGTGGCCCGCTCCACAGATACGCAGTATTTT. The full variable domain, rest sourced from reference TRBV5-1 and TRBJ2-3, is KAGVTQTPRYLIKTRGQQVTLSCSPISGHRSVSWYQQTPGQGLQFLFEYFSETQRNKGNFPGRFSGRQFSNSRSEMNVSTLELGDSALYLCASCVARSTDTQYFGPGTRLTVL.

This clonotype has just a few counts. The chain joins TRBV5-1 to TRBJ1-1; possible D gene TRBD1, 6 bases. Germline loops: CDR1 SGHRS, CDR2 YFSETQ. Trimming removed 4 bases from V and 3 bases from J, with 16 bases in between. The CDR3 covers 15 residues. CDR3 DNA sequence: TGCGCCAGCAGCGGAGTCAGGGGTTATGACACTGAAGCTTTCTTT. This sequence encodes CASSGVRGYDTEAFF.

This chain uses TRBV7-3 with TRBJ1-1; tentatively, D is TRBD1 (5 bases). Germline V gene data show CDR1 as SGHTA and CDR2 as FQGTGA. Trimming pared 1 base from V and 8 bases from J, leaving 11 bases between. CDR3 size: 13 residues. As DNA, the CDR3 is TGTGCCAGCAGCTTAAAAAGGGGAGGCGAAGCTTTCTTT. Amino acids: CASSLKRGGEAFF. Full variable domain (outside the CDR3, taken from reference TRBV7-3 and TRBJ1-1): GAGVSQTPSNKVTEKGKYVELRCDPISGHTALYWYRQSLGQGPEFLIYFQGTGAADDSGLPNDRFFAVRPEGSVSTLKIQRTERGDSAVYLCASSLKRGGEAFFGQGTRLTVV.

The chain carries TRBV5-1 and TRBJ1-3; D possibly corresponds to TRBD1 (5 bases). CDR1 and CDR2 from the germline V gene are SGHRS and YFSETQ. V lost 5 bases to trimming and J lost 4 bases, with 13 bases between them. CDR3 length: 14 amino acids. The CDR3, as DNA: TGCGCCAGCAGACCGTTGGGGGTCGGAAACACCATATATTTT. Protein sequence: CASRPLGVGNTIYF.